This T cell receptor beta chain is drawn from a study of blood T cell repertoires in COVID-19. Across the study: Specimens from acute and convalescent COVID-19 originated in the United States, Italy and Spain.

Clinical histories supplied by participants themselves formed the basis of cohort assignment. CDR1 and CDR2 (germline): SGHRS, YFSETQ. CDR3 length: 14 amino acids. V lost 2 bases and J lost 1; bases outside the gene matches: 2. Original analysis: Amplified reference gene primers provided the basis for estimating nucleated cell counts. Sequencing used immunoSEQ multiplex PCR; TCRdb keeps in-frame clones, though not all of them. V and J calls and clone size follow that table, whereas D and trimming were derived from the DNA. The sample carries about 330,000 clones, about 89% recorded once. The clonotype comes from a woman aged 25 to 39 who had recovered from COVID-19. The sequenced sample was PBMCs or T cells enriched from blood (not recorded which). The J gene is TRBJ1-1, the V gene TRBV5-1; 7 bases map to TRBD1. CDR3 protein: CASSLKGANTEAFF. In nucleotides, the CDR3 is TGCGCCAGCAGCTTAAAGGGGGCGAACACTGAAGCTTTCTTT. Based on the CDR3 plus reference TRBV5-1 and TRBJ1-1, the full variable domain is KAGVTQTPRYLIKTRGQQVTLSCSPISGHRSVSWYQQTPGQGLQFLFEYFSETQRNKGNFPGRFSGRQFSNSRSEMNVSTLELGDSALYLCASSLKGANTEAFFGQGTRLTVV.